This T cell receptor (beta chain) emerged from a study of post-analysis software for immune sequencing data. Study-level findings and limits: Comparison with controls showed significantly lower normalized Chao1 diversity in multiple sclerosis patients. TRBV segments more frequent in patients than in controls numbered five and included TRBV5-6, TRBV5-1 and TRBV20-1.

Points on this clonotype: Its antigen remains unknown.

TCR beta libraries were prepared from cDNA with unique molecular identifiers. TCRdb reanalysed the PCR reads using MiXCR and keeps one entry per CDR3 protein. The sample shows roughly 800,000 distinct CDR3 sequences, about 53% of them seen only once. Germline V CDR1 and CDR2: MNHEY, SMNVEV (reference sequence). The length of the CDR3 is 15 residues. Trimming shortened V by 4 bases and J by 4 bases, and 15 bases separated the two germline ends. The chain carries TRBV27 and TRBJ2-3; a possible D gene is TRBD1 (6 bases). This receptor was obtained from a girl between 10 and 17 years old with multiple sclerosis. Sequenced input: blood. CDR3 loop: CASSSGEYGADTQYF. In nucleotides, the CDR3 is TGTGCCAGCAGTTCAGGGGAGTACGGGGCAGATACGCAGTATTTT.